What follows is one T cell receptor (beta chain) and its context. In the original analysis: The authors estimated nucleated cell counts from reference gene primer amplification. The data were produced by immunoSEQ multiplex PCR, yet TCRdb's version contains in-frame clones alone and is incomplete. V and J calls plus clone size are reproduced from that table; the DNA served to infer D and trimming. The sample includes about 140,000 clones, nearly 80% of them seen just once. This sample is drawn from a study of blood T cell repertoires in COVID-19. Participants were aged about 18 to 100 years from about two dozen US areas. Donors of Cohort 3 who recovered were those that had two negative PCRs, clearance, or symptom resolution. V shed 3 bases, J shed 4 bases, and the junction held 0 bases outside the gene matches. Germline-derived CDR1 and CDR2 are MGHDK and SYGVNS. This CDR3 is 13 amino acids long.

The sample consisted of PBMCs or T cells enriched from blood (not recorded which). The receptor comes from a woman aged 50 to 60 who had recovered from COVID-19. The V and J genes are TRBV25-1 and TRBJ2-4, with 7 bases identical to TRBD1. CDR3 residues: CASSDRGKNIQYF. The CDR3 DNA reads TGTGCCAGCAGTGACAGGGGGAAAAACATTCAGTACTTC.